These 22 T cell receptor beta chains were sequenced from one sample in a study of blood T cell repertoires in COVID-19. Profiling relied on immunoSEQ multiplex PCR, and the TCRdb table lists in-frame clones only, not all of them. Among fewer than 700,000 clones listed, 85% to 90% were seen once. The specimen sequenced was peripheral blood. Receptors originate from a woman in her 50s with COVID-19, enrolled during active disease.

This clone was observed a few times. In nucleotides, the CDR3 is TGTGCCAGCAGCGCCGGGACAGGGTATGGCTACACCTTC. Protein: CASSAGTGYGYTF. The chain links TRBV9 to TRBJ1-2, with TRBD1 matching 9 bases. CDR3 length: 13 residues. V lost 3 bases to trimming and J lost 5 bases; unmatched junction nucleotides: 2. Germline V gene sequence: CDR1 SGDLS, CDR2 YYNGEE.

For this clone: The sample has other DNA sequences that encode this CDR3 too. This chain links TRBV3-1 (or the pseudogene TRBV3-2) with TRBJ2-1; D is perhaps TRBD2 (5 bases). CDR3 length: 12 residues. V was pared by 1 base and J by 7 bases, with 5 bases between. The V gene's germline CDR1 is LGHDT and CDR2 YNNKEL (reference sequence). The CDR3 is CASSQAGNEQFF. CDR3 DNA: TGTGCCAGCAGCCAAGCGGGGAATGAGCAGTTCTTC.

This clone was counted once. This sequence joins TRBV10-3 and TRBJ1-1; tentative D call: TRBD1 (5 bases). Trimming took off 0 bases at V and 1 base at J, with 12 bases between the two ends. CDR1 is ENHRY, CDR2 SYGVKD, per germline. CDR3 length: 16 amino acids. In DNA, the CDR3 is TGTGCCATCAGTGAGTCCCAAGGGGTGACGAACACTGAAGCTTTCTTT. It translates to CAISESQGVTNTEAFF.

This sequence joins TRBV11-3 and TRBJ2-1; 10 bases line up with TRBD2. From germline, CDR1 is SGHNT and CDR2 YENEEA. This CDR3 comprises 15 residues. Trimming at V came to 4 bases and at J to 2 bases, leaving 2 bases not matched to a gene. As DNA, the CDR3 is TGTGCCAGCAGCTCTCTAGCGGGGGCCTACAATGAGCAGTTCTTC. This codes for CASSSLAGAYNEQFF.

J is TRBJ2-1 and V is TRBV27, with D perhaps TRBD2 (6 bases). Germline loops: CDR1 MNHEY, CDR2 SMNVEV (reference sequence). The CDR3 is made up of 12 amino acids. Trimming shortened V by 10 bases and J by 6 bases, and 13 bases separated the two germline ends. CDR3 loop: CATSGLLNEQFF. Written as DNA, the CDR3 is TGTGCCACATCGGGACTCCTCAATGAGCAGTTCTTC.

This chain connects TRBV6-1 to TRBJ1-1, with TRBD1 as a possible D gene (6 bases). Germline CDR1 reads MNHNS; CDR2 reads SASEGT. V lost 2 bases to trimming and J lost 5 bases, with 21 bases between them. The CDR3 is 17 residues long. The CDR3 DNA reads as TGTGCCAGCAGTGAAAGGTCGGGAACTCCTCAGGGGACTGAAGCTTTCTTT. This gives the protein CASSERSGTPQGTEAFF.

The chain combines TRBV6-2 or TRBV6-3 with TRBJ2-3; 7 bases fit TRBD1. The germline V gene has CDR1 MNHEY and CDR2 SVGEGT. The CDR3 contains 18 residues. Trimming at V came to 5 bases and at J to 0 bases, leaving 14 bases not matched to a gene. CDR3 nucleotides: TGTGCCAGCAGTCCCCTCCGGACAGGAGTTCCTAGCACAGATACGCAGTATTTT. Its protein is CASSPLRTGVPSTDTQYF.

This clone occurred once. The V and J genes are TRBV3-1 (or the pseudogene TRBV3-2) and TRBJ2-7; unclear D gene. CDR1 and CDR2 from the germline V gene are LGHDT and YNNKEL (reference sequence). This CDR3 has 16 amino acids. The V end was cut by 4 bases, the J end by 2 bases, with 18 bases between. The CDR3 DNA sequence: TGTGCCAGCAGCCCCGTGACGCGGAACCCTACCTACGAGCAGTACTTC. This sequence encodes CASSPVTRNPTYEQYF.

Here the CDR3 DNA reads TGTGCCAGCGGAGGGCTAGCGGGGGGAGATACGCAGTATTTT. Its protein product is CASGGLAGGDTQYF. The chain uses TRBV6-5 and TRBJ2-3; 11 positions agree with TRBD2. Germline CDR1 and CDR2: MNHEY and SVGAGI. Unmatched junction bases numbered 6, after V lost 8 bases and J lost 5 bases. This CDR3 region has 14 residues.

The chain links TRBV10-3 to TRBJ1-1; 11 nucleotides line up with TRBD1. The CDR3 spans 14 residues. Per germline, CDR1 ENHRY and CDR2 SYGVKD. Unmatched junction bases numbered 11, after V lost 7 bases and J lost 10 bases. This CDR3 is CAITEGTGGLVAFF. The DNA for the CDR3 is TGTGCCATCACCGAAGGGACAGGGGGGTTAGTAGCTTTCTTT.

The CDR3 DNA reads TGCGCCAGCAGCCCGGACAGGGACAAAGCTTTCTTT. It encodes CASSPDRDKAFF. The genes are TRBV5-1 and TRBJ1-1, with 8 bases aligning to TRBD1. This CDR3 has 12 residues. Germline V gene data show CDR1 as SGHRS and CDR2 as YFSETQ. The V and J ends lost 4 bases and 9 bases, in that order; junction bases with no gene match: 5.

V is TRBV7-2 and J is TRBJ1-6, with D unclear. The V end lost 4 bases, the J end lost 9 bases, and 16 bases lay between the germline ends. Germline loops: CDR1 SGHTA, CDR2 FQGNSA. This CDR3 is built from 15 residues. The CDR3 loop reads CASSSQSTGVSPLHF. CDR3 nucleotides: TGTGCCAGCAGCTCTCAGAGTACGGGTGTTTCACCCCTCCACTTT.

The CDR3 DNA reads as TGTGCCAGCTCACAAAATACAGGGGGCGATTCACCCCTCCACTTT. Translating gives CASSQNTGGDSPLHF. The chain employs TRBV18 and TRBJ1-6; 9 bases fit TRBD1. Germline V lookup: CDR1 KGHSH, CDR2 LQKENI. CDR3 length: 15 residues. Trimming took 4 bases from V and 8 from J; bases not matched to a gene: 6.

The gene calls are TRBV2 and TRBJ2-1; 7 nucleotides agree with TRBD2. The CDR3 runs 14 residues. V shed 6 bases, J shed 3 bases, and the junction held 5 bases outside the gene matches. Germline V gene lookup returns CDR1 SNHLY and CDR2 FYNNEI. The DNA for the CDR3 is TGTGCCAGCAGCCAGGCTAGCGGCTACAATGAGCAGTTCTTC. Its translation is CASSQASGYNEQFF.

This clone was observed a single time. CDR3 amino acids: CASSSPTNTDTQYF. CDR3 DNA sequence: TGCGCCAGCAGCTCCCCGACAAACACAGATACGCAGTATTTT. The chain joins TRBV5-1 to TRBJ2-3; D not certain. This CDR3 spans 14 amino acids. Germline lookup yields CDR1 SGHRS and CDR2 YFSETQ. V shed 3 bases and J shed 2 bases, with 10 bases lying between them.

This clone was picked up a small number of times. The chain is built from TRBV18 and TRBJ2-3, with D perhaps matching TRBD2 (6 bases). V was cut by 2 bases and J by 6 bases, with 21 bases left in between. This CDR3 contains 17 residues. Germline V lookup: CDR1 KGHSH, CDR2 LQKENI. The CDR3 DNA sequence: TGTGCCAGCTCACCAACGCGAACGGGGGAAGGCCCGGATACGCAGTATTTT. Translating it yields CASSPTRTGEGPDTQYF.

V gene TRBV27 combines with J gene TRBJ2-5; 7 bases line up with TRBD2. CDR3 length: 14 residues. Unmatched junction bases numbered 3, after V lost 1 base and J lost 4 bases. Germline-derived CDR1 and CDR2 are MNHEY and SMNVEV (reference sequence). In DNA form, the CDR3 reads TGTGCCAGCAGTTTATTGGGCGGGAGAGAGACCCAGTACTTC. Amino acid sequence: CASSLLGGRETQYF.

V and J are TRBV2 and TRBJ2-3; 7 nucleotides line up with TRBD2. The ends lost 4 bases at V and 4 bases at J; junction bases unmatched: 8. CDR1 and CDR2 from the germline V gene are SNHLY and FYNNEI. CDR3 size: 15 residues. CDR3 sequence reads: CASSGAGGSSDTQYF. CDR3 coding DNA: TGTGCCAGCAGTGGAGCGGGCGGGAGCTCAGATACGCAGTATTTT.

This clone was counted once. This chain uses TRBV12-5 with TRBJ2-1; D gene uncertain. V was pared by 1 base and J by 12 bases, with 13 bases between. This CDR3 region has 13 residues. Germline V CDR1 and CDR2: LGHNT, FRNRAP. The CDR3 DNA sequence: TGTGCTAGTGGTTTGGGGCCACAAACGGGGCAGTTCTTC. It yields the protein CASGLGPQTGQFF.

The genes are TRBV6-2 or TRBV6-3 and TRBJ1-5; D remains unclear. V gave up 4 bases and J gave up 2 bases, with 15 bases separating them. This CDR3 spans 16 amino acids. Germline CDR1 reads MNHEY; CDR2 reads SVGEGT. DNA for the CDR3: TGTGCCAGCAGTTCCGGGTCCCTCCTAGGCAATCAGCCCCAGCATTTT. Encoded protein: CASSSGSLLGNQPQHF.

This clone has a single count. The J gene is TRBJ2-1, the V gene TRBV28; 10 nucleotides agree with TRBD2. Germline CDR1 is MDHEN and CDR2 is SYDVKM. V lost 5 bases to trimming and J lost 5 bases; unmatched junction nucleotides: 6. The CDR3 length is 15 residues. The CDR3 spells CASSMLAGANNEQFF. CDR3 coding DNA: TGTGCCAGCAGTATGCTAGCGGGGGCCAACAATGAGCAGTTCTTC.

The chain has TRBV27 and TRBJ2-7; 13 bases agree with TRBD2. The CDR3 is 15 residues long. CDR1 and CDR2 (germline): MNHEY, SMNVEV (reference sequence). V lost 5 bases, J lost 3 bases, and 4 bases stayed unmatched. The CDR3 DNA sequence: TGTGCCAGCAGTATTGGGACTAGCGGGGACTACGAGCAGTACTTC. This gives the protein CASSIGTSGDYEQYF.